One TCR beta chain is described in this entry. Antigen specificity is unknown. V shed 0 bases and J shed 2 bases, with 9 bases lying between them. CDR1 ENHRY and CDR2 SYGVKD come from the germline V gene. The CDR3 consists of 15 residues. This record belongs to a study of vaccination and CD4 T cells after COVID-19. Cultured CD4+ T-cell DNA underwent Oncomine TCR Beta short-read sequencing. TCRdb re-derived calls from the PCR reads in MiXCR, one entry per CDR3 protein. The profile covers about 4,000 distinct CDR3 sequences, with roughly 40% appearing a single time and approximately 54% taken by the ten largest. Specified treatment: roughly nine-day PBMC culture with coronavirus spike peptide pools or control peptides (ViraFEST assay).

The chain has TRBV10-3 and TRBJ2-3; D unresolved. Specimen: CD4+ T cells from blood, cultured in vitro. The clonotype comes from a human donor who had recovered from COVID-19. CDR3 sequence: CAISESSASTDTQYF. The DNA for the CDR3 is TGTGCCATCAGTGAGTCGTCAGCGTCCACAGATACGCAGTATTTT.